Below, one T cell receptor beta chain is given with its context. What it binds is not known. This table comes from immunoSEQ multiplex PCR, and its TCRdb copy is limited to in-frame clones, with some not included. The data contain 110,000 to 150,000 clones, approximately 94% of them singletons. The data originate from a study of cytomegalovirus exposure and HLA in healthy donors. Study-wide context: In a later analysis, it was reported that the 120 validation repertoires had been produced on the same platform as the 600 to 850 repertoires belonging to the first cohort. Overall study results and limits: Confirmation was obtained in vitro that a few CMV-associated chains are specific for CMV antigens. Reported performance of the classifier showed diagnosis of cytomegalovirus status with high specificity and sensitivity. Some public TCRs appeared in many individuals, while most sequences were rare.

In germline, CDR1 is MDHEN, CDR2 SYDVKM. V shed 5 bases and J 6 bases; nucleotides not matched to a gene: 6. The CDR3 is made up of 14 amino acids. The TCR sequence derives from a young man in good health and CMV-seropositive. Material: PBMCs. This chain uses TRBV28 with TRBJ1-5; 8 bases are shared with TRBD1. The chain's CDR3 is CASSHRGSFQPQHF. The CDR3 nucleotides are TGTGCCAGCAGTCACAGGGGGAGTTTTCAGCCCCAGCATTTT. Full variable domain (missing parts from reference TRBV28 and TRBJ1-5): DVKVTQSSRYLVKRTGEKVFLECVQDMDHENMFWYRQDPGLGLRLIYFSYDVKMKEKGDIPEGYSVSREKKERFSLILESASTNQTSMYLCASSHRGSFQPQHFGDGTRLSIL.